These T cell receptor beta chains were read from a single sample in a study of T cells after yellow fever vaccination. From the 5' RACE reads, TCRdb called clonotypes with MiXCR, one entry per CDR3 protein. This table has a few hundred thousand distinct CDR3 sequences, approximately 3.9% appearing once. The source was PBMCs, collected on the day of the yellow fever booster vaccination. The receptors here all came from a man aged 18 to 29 who received the YFV17D yellow fever vaccine. Each CDR3 is given with its conserved first and last residue.

V	J	CDR3
TRBV29-1	TRBJ1-2	CSAVLNYGYTF
TRBV5-1	TRBJ1-4	CASSPGTEKGGLFF
TRBV4-2	TRBJ2-5	CASSQVMGTSGGAFETQYF
TRBV11-2	TRBJ2-1	CASSLDRWLEQFF
TRBV12-3/TRBV12-4	TRBJ2-5	CASSLRSEPQETQYF
TRBV7-2	TRBJ2-3	CASSSPGLYTDTQYF
TRBV4-3	TRBJ1-4	CASSQERPGTGNEKLFF
TRBV7-8	TRBJ2-5	CASSLALPGTDQETQYF
TRBV7-9	TRBJ1-2	CASSFTDTNYGYTF
TRBV19	TRBJ1-2	CASSVNWWTGYGYTF
TRBV20-1	TRBJ1-2	CSGLPRGFVNYGYTF
TRBV24-1	TRBJ2-5	CATSDPKGAETQYF
TRBV19	TRBJ2-3	CASTGLASDTQYF
TRBV15	TRBJ2-1	CATSRVGEGVPYNEQFF
TRBV12-3/TRBV12-4	TRBJ2-3	CASSLAGVKDTQYF
TRBV10-3	TRBJ2-3	CAISGPGEDTQYF
TRBV7-9	TRBJ1-1	CASRNSYGETEAFF
TRBV10-3	TRBJ2-6	CAISSGRGTSGANVLTF
TRBV24-1	TRBJ1-1	CATRGTGRSTEAFF
TRBV30	TRBJ2-2	CAWVRSGGYTGELFF
TRBV4-2	TRBJ2-7	CASSQDNRPPMLYEQYF
TRBV5-6	TRBJ2-2	CASSLDGGTNTGELFF
TRBV2	TRBJ2-5	CASSGRIQETQYF
TRBV4-1	TRBJ1-1	CASSQDLVLATEAFF
TRBV6-1	TRBJ1-1	CASRVHRGAEAFF
TRBV7-2	TRBJ1-2	CASSIDPDYGYTF
TRBV10-2	TRBJ2-7	CASRLRGLRDEQYF
TRBV14	TRBJ1-1	CASSQERGMGAFF
TRBV7-6	TRBJ1-1	CASSLGRRALSEAFF
TRBV7-2	TRBJ1-2	CASRSGTGDYGYTF
TRBV4-3	TRBJ2-5	CASSLTGGADLTQYF
TRBV5-6	TRBJ2-7	CASSFDRTGVNEQYF
TRBV20-1	TRBJ2-7	CSARGYSYEQYF
TRBV20-1	TRBJ2-3	CSAKGNTDTQYF
TRBV10-3	TRBJ2-3	CAISGRRGTDTQYF
TRBV7-9	TRBJ2-3	CASSPTGDTQYF
TRBV11-2	TRBJ2-5	CASSNGLAGETQYF
TRBV2	TRBJ2-1	CASSSQRGIEQFF
TRBV5-6	TRBJ2-1	CASSFRTSSYNEQFF
TRBV6-2/TRBV6-3	TRBJ2-1	CASSYSRGGYNEQFF
TRBV7-6	TRBJ2-1	CASSGLRGQGNEQFF
TRBV11-3	TRBJ2-1	CASSGQGRRGEQFF
TRBV5-1	TRBJ1-2	CASSWGTGVGYTF
TRBV29-1	TRBJ2-1	CSGARQEQFF
TRBV20-1	TRBJ1-3	CSARWGGSGNTIYF
TRBV6-2/TRBV6-3	TRBJ1-2	CASSYQDNYGYTF
TRBV11-1	TRBJ2-5	CASSFGTLVETQYF
TRBV7-9	TRBJ1-2	CASSPPGHHGYTF
TRBV20-1	TRBJ1-4	CSARLSSQGTNEKLFF
TRBV7-8	TRBJ2-3	CASNRLAGTDTQYF
TRBV5-4	TRBJ1-2	CASSPTGTYGYTF